Sequencing of this T cell receptor beta chain was carried out in a study of blood T cell repertoires in COVID-19. Looking at the study overall: PBMCs, B-cell-depleted T cells, or T cells were the source of the cDNA or gDNA that made up the material.

This clone was observed a handful of times. Participants, about 18 to 100 years old, spanned some 23 US areas. Authors' data handling: Cell counts per sample came from amplifying reference gene primers. The table came from immunoSEQ multiplex PCR; TCRdb's copy has only in-frame clones and leaves some out. The V and J calls and clone size are taken from that table; D and trimming were inferred from the DNA. In the table there are about 220,000 clones, 83% of which are singletons. Sequencing was done on a sample of PBMCs or T cells enriched from blood (not recorded which). This receptor was identified in a middle-aged woman who had been exposed to COVID-19.

CDR3 sequence reads: CAWSVGSGGADEQYF. The CDR3 nucleotides read TGTGCCTGGAGTGTAGGAAGCGGGGGGGCGGATGAGCAGTACTTC. The chain joins TRBV30 to TRBJ2-7; 10 positions match TRBD2. This CDR3 has 15 amino acids. Germline assignment: CDR1 GTSNPN and CDR2 SVGIG (reference sequence). The V and J ends lost 0 bases and 7 bases, in that order; junction bases with no gene match: 9.